A single sample gave rise to the 11 T cell receptor beta chains below, sequenced in a study of shared clonotypes between healthy human individuals. The data were produced by immunoSEQ multiplex PCR, yet TCRdb's version contains in-frame clones alone and is incomplete. The sample shows around 2,000,000 clones, around 96% of them seen only once. As defined, naive CD8 cells were CD45RO-negative and positively selected for CCR7, with terminally differentiated effector memory CD45RA+ cells excluded. Source material: naive CD8+ T cells sorted from blood. Receptors were obtained from a young man in good health.

The V gene is TRBV7-9, the J gene TRBJ2-1, with D perhaps TRBD1 or TRBD2 (6 bases each). The CDR3 spans 15 residues. CDR1 is SEHNR and CDR2 is FQNEAQ in the germline V gene (reference sequence). The V end lost 2 bases, the J end lost 8 bases, and 16 bases lay between the germline ends. The CDR3 DNA reads as TGTGCCAGCAGCTTAATTGGGGGCGGGGTGGATGAGCAGTTCTTC. Its protein product is CASSLIGGGVDEQFF.

The rearrangement links TRBV9 to TRBJ2-3, with D hard to call. The CDR3 runs 16 residues. Trimming left V 0 bases short and J 2 bases short, with 13 bases between. CDR1 is SGDLS, CDR2 YYNGEE, per germline. This chain's CDR3 is CASSVEGRLITDTQYF. In DNA form, the CDR3 reads TGTGCCAGCAGCGTAGAGGGCCGCCTCATCACAGATACGCAGTATTTT. The full variable domain, rest sourced from reference TRBV9 and TRBJ2-3, is DSGVTQTPKHLITATGQRVTLRCSPRSGDLSVYWYQQSLDQGLQFLIQYYNGEERAKGNILERFSAQQFPDLHSELNLSSLELGDSALYFCASSVEGRLITDTQYFGPGTRLTVL.

CDR3 loop: CASSESAGTYSFYEQYF. In nucleotides, the CDR3 is TGCGCCAGCAGTGAGTCGGCTGGGACTTACTCCTTCTACGAGCAGTACTTC. The chain carries TRBV10-2 and TRBJ2-7; maybe TRBD2 (6 bases). CDR3 length: 17 residues. V shed 0 bases and J shed 3 bases, with 18 bases lying between them. Germline V gene data show CDR1 as WSHSY and CDR2 as SAAADI.

Of note for this clone: The same CDR3 can be traced to other DNA sequences in this sample. The genes are TRBV5-1 and TRBJ2-7; D is unresolved. The CDR3 is 12 amino acids. Germline CDR1 reads SGHRS; CDR2 reads YFSETQ. V was trimmed by 1 base and J by 4 bases, leaving 6 bases between them. CDR3 sequence (DNA): TGCGCCAGCAGCTTGTGGGGATACGAGCAGTACTTC. Protein sequence: CASSLWGYEQYF.

The chain has TRBV19 and TRBJ1-6; D might be TRBD1 (5 bases). Looked up from germline, CDR1 is LNHDA and CDR2 is SQIVND (reference sequence). The V and J ends lost 5 bases and 3 bases respectively, with 17 bases between them. This CDR3 is 17 amino acids long. The CDR3, as DNA: TGTGCCAGTAGTTCGGAATTGGGGACTGGCTATAATTCACCCCTCCACTTT. It codes for CASSSELGTGYNSPLHF.

The gene calls are TRBV6-1 and TRBJ1-4; D uncertain. CDR1 is MNHNS, CDR2 SASEGT, per germline. The CDR3 length is 10 residues. Deletions cut 3 bases from V and 11 bases from J, with 4 bases between. The CDR3 DNA reads as TGTGCCAGCAGTGACGGGAAACTGTTTTTT. It codes for CASSDGKLFF.

The J gene is TRBJ1-5, the V gene TRBV10-3; weak D call: TRBD1 (5 bases). V lost 2 bases and J 4 bases, leaving 9 bases between the germline ends. CDR3 length equals 14 residues. The germline V gene has CDR1 ENHRY and CDR2 SYGVKD. The CDR3 DNA reads TGTGCCATCAGTGAGGGTGACAGTAATCAGCCCCAGCATTTT. Its translation is CAISEGDSNQPQHF.

This rearrangement joins TRBV7-9 to TRBJ1-4, with D tentatively TRBD1 (5 bases). The length of the CDR3 is 14 residues. The V end lost 1 base, the J end lost 7 bases, and 10 bases lay between the germline ends. CDR1 SEHNR and CDR2 FQNEAQ come from the germline V gene (reference sequence). As DNA, the CDR3 is TGTGCCAGCAGCTTAGACACGGGGGGTGAAAAACTGTTTTTT. Translation: CASSLDTGGEKLFF.

The CDR3 reads CASSLDMGTEAFF. CDR3 coding DNA: TGTGCCAGCAGCTTAGATATGGGGACTGAAGCTTTCTTT. The chain carries TRBV11-2 and TRBJ1-1; no definite D call. The CDR3 sequence is 13 residues long. Germline CDR1 is SGHAT and CDR2 is FQNNGV. The germline V and J ends were trimmed by 0 bases and 5 bases, with 7 bases remaining between them.

The rearrangement uses TRBV11-2 and TRBJ2-5; D remains unclear. This CDR3 spans 15 amino acids. Germline V gene sequence: CDR1 SGHAT, CDR2 FQNNGV. The ends were cut back, 0 bases at V and 2 bases at J, with 10 bases in the middle. DNA for the CDR3: TGTGCCAGCAGCTTAGAAGCTAGATGGCAAGAGACCCAGTACTTC. This gives the protein CASSLEARWQETQYF.

The chain couples TRBV7-9 to TRBJ2-5; D ambiguous. Trimming took 4 bases from V and 3 from J, leaving 6 bases between them. This CDR3 comprises 12 residues. In germline, CDR1 is SEHNR, CDR2 FQNEAQ (reference sequence). The CDR3 reads CASSWFEETQYF. CDR3 DNA sequence: TGTGCCAGCAGCTGGTTTGAAGAGACCCAGTACTTC.